Presented here are 28 T cell receptor beta chains from one specimen sequenced in a study of OX40 agonist ivuxolimab in advanced cancers. Generated by immunoSEQ multiplex PCR, the TCRdb table keeps only in-frame clones and is missing some. The sample contains around 60,000 clones, roughly 87% of which appear only once. The sample consisted of CD4+ or CD8+ T cells sorted from blood, taken in a trial of the OX40 agonist ivuxolimab. All receptors derive from an adult with an advanced solid tumor such as melanoma, head and neck, liver or kidney cancer.

CDR3 bases: TGTGCCAGCAGCACCCGGACTAGCGGGACCACCGGGGAGCTGTTTTTT. Its protein product is CASSTRTSGTTGELFF. This sequence joins TRBV9 and TRBJ2-2; 12 bases fit TRBD2. The J segment lost 4 bases and the V segment lost 4 bases, leaving 5 bases of the junction unmatched. The germline V gene encodes CDR1 SGDLS and CDR2 YYNGEE. The CDR3 is 16 amino acids. Based on the CDR3 plus reference TRBV9 and TRBJ2-2, the full variable domain is DSGVTQTPKHLITATGQRVTLRCSPRSGDLSVYWYQQSLDQGLQFLIQYYNGEERAKGNILERFSAQQFPDLHSELNLSSLELGDSALYFCASSTRTSGTTGELFFGEGSRLTVL.

The table lists this clone with a few counts. This rearrangement joins TRBV11-1 to TRBJ2-1; D might be TRBD1 (5 bases). There are 16 residues in the CDR3. Trimming stripped 1 base from V and 0 bases from J, with 10 bases between. Germline CDR1 reads SGHAT; CDR2 reads FQDESV (reference sequence). CDR3 coding DNA: TGTGCCAGCAGCTTAGGAGCGACAGACTCCTACAATGAGCAGTTCTTC. Amino acid sequence: CASSLGATDSYNEQFF.

This chain links TRBV30 with TRBJ2-7, with D possibly matching TRBD1 (5 bases). The CDR3 sequence is 13 residues long. Germline CDR1 GTSNPN, CDR2 SVGIG (reference sequence). Trimming removed 0 bases at V and 4 bases at J, with 10 bases between. CDR3 nucleotides: TGTGCCTGGAGTGTGTGGGGCAGTTACGAGCAGTACTTC. Its protein product is CAWSVWGSYEQYF.

This rearrangement joins TRBV2 to TRBJ2-1; 11 bases fit TRBD2. The junction had 7 bases not matched to a gene; V was cut back by 5 bases and J by 7 bases. The CDR3 runs 15 residues. Per the germline V gene, CDR1 is SNHLY and CDR2 is FYNNEI. CDR3 DNA: TGTGCCAGCAGTCTTAGCGGGAGGGCCGGAAATGAGCAGTTCTTC. Translation: CASSLSGRAGNEQFF.

V usage is TRBV5-1 and J usage is TRBJ2-1, with 11 bases matching TRBD2. Germline trimming cut 4 bases from V and 8 bases from J; bases unmatched to any gene: 8. The CDR3 extends over 15 amino acids. Per germline, CDR1 SGHRS and CDR2 YFSETQ. CDR3 bases: TGCGCCAGCAGCCCGACTAGCGGGACGTCCTATGAGCAGTTCTTC. Amino acid sequence: CASSPTSGTSYEQFF.

This chain connects TRBV25-1 to TRBJ2-5, with 9 nucleotides matching TRBD2. This CDR3 spans 15 amino acids. Unmatched junction bases numbered 5, after V lost 4 bases and J lost 2 bases. CDR1 is MGHDK, CDR2 SYGVNS, per germline. In DNA form, the CDR3 reads TGTGCCAGCAGTGCAACGACTAGCGGACAAGAGACCCAGTACTTC. This codes for CASSATTSGQETQYF.

In this sample, this clone is medium-sized. The chain links TRBV28 to TRBJ1-5; possible D gene TRBD1, 6 bases. This CDR3 spans 13 amino acids. From germline, CDR1 is MDHEN and CDR2 SYDVKM. V dropped 8 bases and J dropped 7 bases, with 15 bases sitting between them. The CDR3 DNA reads TGTGCCAGCGGCCCAGGGGAGAGGCAGCCCCAGCATTTT. It specifies CASGPGERQPQHF.

The chain employs TRBV7-3 and TRBJ2-6; possible D gene TRBD2, 6 bases. V shed 0 bases and J shed 0 bases, with 6 bases lying between them. This CDR3 is built from 16 residues. Per the germline V gene, CDR1 is SGHTA and CDR2 is FQGTGA. In DNA form, the CDR3 reads TGTGCCAGCAGCTTAACGGGGGGCTCTGGGGCCAACGTCCTGACTTTC. Protein: CASSLTGGSGANVLTF.

The chain couples TRBV19 to TRBJ1-4; no firm D call. Between the trimmed V and J ends, which lost 6 bases and 4 bases, there was a span of 15 bases. The germline CDR1 and CDR2 sequences are LNHDA and SQIVND (reference sequence). This CDR3 has 15 amino acids. CDR3 amino acids: CASRPTRAINEKLFF. The CDR3 DNA reads TGTGCCAGTAGGCCCACCCGGGCCATTAATGAAAAACTGTTTTTT.

This chain connects TRBV9 to TRBJ1-3; possibly TRBD1 for D (5 bases). V lost 6 bases and J 0 bases, leaving 19 bases between the germline ends. Germline-derived CDR1 and CDR2 are SGDLS and YYNGEE. The CDR3 loop spans 17 amino acids. For the CDR3, the DNA is TGTGCCAGCACTTCTACCGGGACGCTAAGCTCTGGAAACACCATATATTTT. Translated, it gives CASTSTGTLSSGNTIYF.

The V call is TRBV10-1, the J call TRBJ2-1, with TRBD2 matching over 14 bases. Germline values: CDR1 WNHNN, CDR2 SYGVQD (reference sequence). J lost 4 bases, V lost 0 bases, and 5 bases had no gene match. The CDR3 is made up of 18 amino acids. CDR3 region: CASSESGTSGRRYNEQFF. The DNA for the CDR3 is TGCGCCAGCAGTGAGTCGGGGACTAGCGGGAGACGTTACAATGAGCAGTTCTTC.

The chain uses TRBV19 and TRBJ2-1; 9 nucleotides line up with TRBD2. The germline V gene has CDR1 LNHDA and CDR2 SQIVND (reference sequence). V lost 2 bases to trimming and J lost 4 bases; unmatched junction nucleotides: 3. This CDR3 has 15 residues. The CDR3 is CASSIISGGYNEQFF. In nucleotides, the CDR3 is TGTGCCAGTAGTATAATAAGCGGGGGGTACAATGAGCAGTTCTTC.

The J gene is TRBJ2-7, the V gene TRBV7-6; no reliable D call. The ends were cut back, 2 bases at V and 4 bases at J, with 3 bases in the middle. This CDR3 has 11 residues. Germline CDR1 SGHVS, CDR2 FNYEAQ. CDR3 nucleotide sequence: TGTGCCAGCAGCTTAAAGTACGAGCAGTACTTC. This gives the protein CASSLKYEQYF.

V usage is TRBV19 and J usage is TRBJ1-5, with D uncertain. Germline CDR1 and CDR2: LNHDA and SQIVND (reference sequence). The CDR3 is made up of 14 amino acids. Trimming removed 3 bases at V and 0 bases at J, with 6 bases between. This CDR3 is CASSMWGSNQPQHF. The CDR3 bases are TGTGCCAGTAGTATGTGGGGTAGCAATCAGCCCCAGCATTTT.

The CDR3 DNA reads as TGTGCCAGCTCAGCTCTTGACTCAGTCGGGTCGGGCTACACCTTC. This encodes CASSALDSVGSGYTF. The chain uses TRBV18 and TRBJ1-2; D not certain. The germline gives CDR1 KGHSH, CDR2 LQKENI. This CDR3 is built from 15 residues. The V and J ends lost 5 bases and 8 bases respectively, with 21 bases between them.

A few counts support this clone. The rearrangement uses TRBV20-1 and TRBJ1-2; D unresolved. This CDR3 is built from 9 residues. The germline V gene encodes CDR1 DFQATT and CDR2 SNEGSKA (reference sequence). V lost 3 bases, J lost 10 bases, and 6 bases lay in between. CDR3 loop: CSARKAYTF. DNA of the CDR3: TGCAGTGCTAGGAAGGCCTACACCTTC.

This chain joins TRBV30 and TRBJ1-2; 7 bases fit TRBD1. The CDR3 has 15 amino acids. Germline V gives CDR1 GTSNPN, CDR2 SVGIG (reference sequence). Trimming at V came to 7 bases and at J to 0 bases, leaving 11 bases not matched to a gene. CDR3 nucleotides: TGTGCCTTTACGGGACAGAGCATTTCTAACTATGGCTACACCTTC. It translates to CAFTGQSISNYGYTF.

The chain carries TRBV7-9 and TRBJ2-2, with D perhaps matching TRBD2 (6 bases). CDR1 and CDR2 (germline): SEHNR, FQNEAQ (reference sequence). The CDR3 covers 18 residues. V lost 5 bases and J 5 bases, leaving 24 bases between the germline ends. The CDR3 coding sequence is TGTGCCAGCAGCCTCCCCTTTGCGGGGACCGCGATGACCGGGGAGCTGTTTTTT. Translation gives CASSLPFAGTAMTGELFF.

The chain joins TRBV6-4 to TRBJ2-2; D perhaps matches TRBD1 (6 bases). This CDR3 region has 14 residues. V lost 6 bases to trimming and J lost 1 base, with 9 bases between them. Germline V gene lookup returns CDR1 MRHNA and CDR2 SNTAGT. The CDR3 is CASRLQGNTGELFF. The CDR3 coding sequence is TGTGCCAGCAGATTACAGGGGAACACCGGGGAGCTGTTTTTT.

The chain recombines TRBV6-4 with TRBJ1-6, with TRBD1 as a possible D gene (6 bases). This CDR3 contains 14 residues. V gave up 5 bases and J gave up 9 bases, with 14 bases separating them. In germline, CDR1 is MRHNA, CDR2 SNTAGT. The CDR3 region has the DNA TGTGCCAGCAGTAAAACAGGGAATAGTTCACCCCTCCACTTT. Translation gives CASSKTGNSSPLHF.

The chain recombines TRBV5-4 with TRBJ1-5; the D gene is possibly TRBD1 (6 bases). Germline V gene sequence: CDR1 SGHNT, CDR2 YYREEE (reference sequence). V gave up 4 bases and J gave up 0 bases, with 14 bases separating them. CDR3 size: 16 residues. CDR3 in amino acids: CASSGGGSYSNQPQHF. The CDR3 DNA reads TGTGCCAGCAGCGGGGGCGGGAGCTATAGCAATCAGCCCCAGCATTTT. Looking up the rest from reference TRBV5-4 and TRBJ1-5 gives the full variable domain: ETGVTQSPTHLIKTRGQQVTLRCSSQSGHNTVSWYQQALGQGPQFIFQYYREEENGRGNFPPRFSGLQFPNYSSELNVNALELDDSALYLCASSGGGSYSNQPQHFGDGTRLSIL.

This sequence joins TRBV12-5 and TRBJ2-7; unclear D gene. CDR3 length: 18 residues. CDR1 is LGHNT and CDR2 is FRNRAP in the germline V gene. V gave up 1 base and J gave up 3 bases, with 22 bases separating them. The CDR3 DNA sequence: TGTGCTAGTGGTTTGGGAGTGCCACGAAAAAGGGTCGTCTACGAGCAGTACTTC. It codes for CASGLGVPRKRVVYEQYF.

V and J are TRBV19 and TRBJ2-1, with TRBD1 matching 8 bases. With V trimmed by 6 bases and J by 5 bases, 3 bases remained unmatched. The CDR3 sequence is 13 residues long. The germline gives CDR1 LNHDA, CDR2 SQIVND (reference sequence). In nucleotides, the CDR3 is TGTGCCAGTAGACTGACAGGGGACAATGAGCAGTTCTTC. Amino acid sequence: CASRLTGDNEQFF. The full variable domain, in which reference TRBV19 and TRBJ2-1 provide the parts outside the CDR3, is DGGITQSPKYLFRKEGQNVTLSCEQNLNHDAMYWYRQDPGQGLRLIYYSQIVNDFQKGDIAEGYSVSREKKESFPLTVTSAQKNPTAFYLCASRLTGDNEQFFGPGTRLTVL.

The CDR3 nucleotides are TGTGCCAGCAGCTTGAGGTCTAGAGGAGGCCATGAGCAGTTCTTC. Encoded protein: CASSLRSRGGHEQFF. The V gene is TRBV5-6, the J gene TRBJ2-1; weak D call: TRBD2 (5 bases). The CDR3 consists of 15 residues. V lost 1 base to trimming and J lost 8 bases, with 16 bases between them. The germline V gene encodes CDR1 SGHDT and CDR2 YYEEEE.

The chain recombines TRBV9 with TRBJ1-1, with D tentatively TRBD1 (5 bases). Looked up from germline, CDR1 is SGDLS and CDR2 is YYNGEE. Trimming cost V 0 bases and J 8 bases, with 11 bases left between them. CDR3 length: 13 residues. For the CDR3, the DNA is TGTGCCAGCAGCGTAGGGGGGGAGGCGGAAGCTTTCTTT. Translated, it gives CASSVGGEAEAFF.

V and J are TRBV18 and TRBJ2-5, with TRBD2 as a possible D gene (7 bases). The V gene lost 3 bases and the J gene lost 3 bases, with 11 bases spanning the gap. There are 14 residues in the CDR3. The V gene's germline CDR1 is KGHSH and CDR2 LQKENI. Here the CDR3 DNA reads TGTGCCAGCTCACCGCGGGGGCTGGAAGAGACCCAGTACTTC. It codes for CASSPRGLEETQYF.

CDR3 DNA: TGTGCCAGCAGCGACTTTTCGGAGAGGGGCGGAGGCTACACCTTC. This codes for CASSDFSERGGGYTF. The chain recombines TRBV7-9 with TRBJ1-2; TRBD1 is a possible D gene (5 bases). The CDR3 length is 15 residues. V was shortened by 5 bases and J by 8 bases, with 21 bases between the two germline ends. Per the germline V gene, CDR1 is SEHNR and CDR2 is FQNEAQ (reference sequence). Filled out from reference TRBV7-9 and TRBJ1-2, the complete variable domain reads DTGVSQNPRHKITKRGQNVTFRCDPISEHNRLYWYRQTLGQGPEFLTYFQNEAQLEKSRLLSDRFSAERPKGSFSTLEIQRTEQGDSAMYLCASSDFSERGGGYTFGSGTRLTVV.

This clone was seen just once. The chain carries TRBV5-1 and TRBJ2-2; unclear D gene. There are 14 residues in the CDR3. CDR1 is SGHRS and CDR2 is YFSETQ in the germline V gene. V shed 4 bases and J shed 0 bases, with 7 bases lying between them. CDR3 sequence (DNA): TGCGCCAGCAGCCCCGACACGAACACCGGGGAGCTGTTTTTT. Its protein is CASSPDTNTGELFF.